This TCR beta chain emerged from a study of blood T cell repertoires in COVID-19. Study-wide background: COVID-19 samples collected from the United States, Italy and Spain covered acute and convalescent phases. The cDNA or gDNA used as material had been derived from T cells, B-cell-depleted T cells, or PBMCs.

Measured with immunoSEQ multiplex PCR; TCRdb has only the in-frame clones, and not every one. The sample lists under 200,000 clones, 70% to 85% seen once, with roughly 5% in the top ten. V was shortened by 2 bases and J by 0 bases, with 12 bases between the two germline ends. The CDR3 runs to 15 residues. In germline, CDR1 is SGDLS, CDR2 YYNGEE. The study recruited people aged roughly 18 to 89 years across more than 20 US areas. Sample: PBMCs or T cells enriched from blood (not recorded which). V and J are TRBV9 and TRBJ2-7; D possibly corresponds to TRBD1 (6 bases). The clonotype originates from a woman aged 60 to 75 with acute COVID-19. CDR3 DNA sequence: TGTGCCAGCAGCGTTACAGGGACAAGCTCCTACGAGCAGTACTTC. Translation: CASSVTGTSSYEQYF.